The clone carrying this T cell receptor beta chain was seen ten or more times. The germline V and J ends were trimmed by 1 base and 5 bases, with 9 bases remaining between them. The germline CDR1 and CDR2 sequences are LNHDA and SQIVND (reference sequence). The length of the CDR3 is 13 residues. The authors made TCR cDNA by 5'RACE template switching, adding a universal primer site and UMIs. One entry per CDR3 protein, called by TCRdb with MiXCR from the 5' RACE reads. The sample records approximately 13,000 distinct CDR3 sequences, nearly 5% being singletons. The data belong to a study of T cells after yellow fever vaccination. About the study: Each of the EM, EMRA, CM and Tscm memory subsets was sorted based on CD3, CD45RA, CCR7 and CD95. Study outcomes and limitations: On re-exposure, the response was weaker but peaked faster, at day 5 versus 15.

This clonotype was obtained from a man under 40 who received the YFV17D yellow fever vaccine. The sample here was PBMCs, either bulk or a sorted T-cell subset (CD4+, CD8+, memory, or dextramer-sorted; not recorded which), taken 45 days after the yellow fever booster vaccination. V and J are TRBV19 and TRBJ2-7; TRBD2 might be the D (5 bases). Here the CDR3 DNA reads TGTGCCAGTAGTATAGTCCTGCGGGACGAGCAGTACTTC. This encodes CASSIVLRDEQYF.